A single sample is the source of the 9 T cell receptor beta chains below, sequenced in a study of regulatory T cells in long-lasting Graves disease. Indicated time point: persistent/refractory GD, antithyroid drugs over 5 years with positive TRAb. After RNA was extracted from PBMCs, the TCR library was made from it. Investigators prepared the TCR beta libraries by applying iRepertoire HTBI primers and Arm-PCR of CDR3 regions. TCRdb called the multiplex PCR reads again in MiXCR, with one record for every CDR3 protein. The sample comprises 500,000 to 800,000 distinct CDR3 sequences, roughly 30% of which are singletons, and about two fifths rests with the top ten. Sequenced here: peripheral blood mononuclear cells (PBMCs), sampled when the disease was refractory, from a patient treated with antithyroid drugs. The receptors were sampled from a female donor with Graves disease.

V is TRBV15 and J is TRBJ1-1; D is uncertain. Trimming cost V 5 bases and J 0 bases, with 10 bases left between them. Germline CDR1 reads LNHNV; CDR2 reads YYDKDF (reference sequence). CDR3 length: 14 residues. CDR3 nucleotides: TGTGCCACCAGCTACCGACGGGTGAACACTGAAGCTTTCTTT. Amino acids: CATSYRRVNTEAFF.

In this sample, this clonotype turned up many times. V gene TRBV28 combines with J gene TRBJ1-1, with D unresolved. Germline V gives CDR1 MDHEN, CDR2 SYDVKM. V gave up 3 bases and J gave up 2 bases, with 10 bases separating them. The length of the CDR3 is 14 residues. Here the CDR3 reads CASSFSTPNTEAFF. CDR3 sequence (DNA): TGTGCCAGCAGTTTTTCTACCCCTAACACTGAAGCTTTCTTT.

The chain employs TRBV7-3 and TRBJ1-1, with a possible D match to TRBD1 (5 bases). Germline CDR1 reads SGHTA; CDR2 reads FQGTGA. This CDR3 region has 15 residues. Trimming took 4 bases from V and 5 from J, leaving 17 bases between them. CDR3 DNA sequence: TGTGCCAGCAGCTCTTATCATAGGGGCGGGACTGAAGCTTTCTTT. Its protein product is CASSSYHRGGTEAFF.

J is TRBJ2-7 and V is TRBV25-1; TRBD1 agrees at 7 bases. Germline V gene sequence: CDR1 MGHDK, CDR2 SYGVNS. The V gene end was trimmed by 3 bases and the J gene end by 2 bases; junction bases not matched to a gene: 7. CDR3 size: 15 residues. The CDR3 spells CASSETGPLAYEQYF. DNA for the CDR3: TGTGCCAGCAGTGAGACAGGGCCTCTAGCCTACGAGCAGTACTTC.

CDR3 loop: CASSAPGQPGNTIYF. The CDR3 nucleotides are TGTGCCAGCAGCGCCCCCGGGCAGCCAGGAAACACCATATATTTT. The chain joins TRBV7-9 to TRBJ1-3; D is undetermined. The CDR3 totals 15 residues. Trimming left V 5 bases short and J 4 bases short, with 15 bases between. Germline lookup yields CDR1 SEHNR and CDR2 FQNEAQ (reference sequence).

As for this clonotype: This clone may be a read error of a much larger clone one base away. J is TRBJ1-2 and V is TRBV28; D uncertain. V lost 8 bases and J 7 bases, leaving 20 bases between the germline ends. CDR3 length: 14 residues. Germline V gene lookup returns CDR1 MDHEN and CDR2 SYDVKM. In DNA, the CDR3 is TGTGCCAGCCACGCATCGCGCCTGGGAGTTGGCTACACCTTC. It encodes CASHASRLGVGYTF.

This clonotype turned up a few times. The gene calls are TRBV5-5 and TRBJ1-1, with D unclear. Germline V gives CDR1 SGHKS, CDR2 YYEKEE (reference sequence). The CDR3 loop spans 15 amino acids. The V end was cut by 4 bases, the J end by 4 bases, with 17 bases between. CDR3 region: CASSIYTGVRTEAFF. The DNA for the CDR3 is TGTGCCAGCAGCATCTATACCGGGGTACGCACTGAAGCTTTCTTT.

This chain uses TRBV12-3 or TRBV12-4 with TRBJ1-1, with TRBD1 matching 10 bases. The CDR3 sequence is 13 residues long. Unmatched junction bases numbered 2, after V lost 6 bases and J lost 4 bases. As DNA, the CDR3 is TGTGCCAGCAGAGACAGGGGGCCCACTGAAGCTTTCTTT. Translating gives CASRDRGPTEAFF.

This chain links TRBV18 with TRBJ2-5; 14 bases map to TRBD2. Germline-derived CDR1 and CDR2 are KGHSH and LQKENI. Unmatched junction bases numbered 9, after V lost 6 bases and J lost 3 bases. The CDR3 sequence is 17 residues long. CDR3 nucleotide sequence: TGTGCCAGCTCTCGACTAGCGGGAGGGCCCTCTGAAGAGACCCAGTACTTC. Protein product: CASSRLAGGPSEETQYF.